The next 4 T cell receptor beta chains were all read from a single sample in a study of blood T cell repertoires in COVID-19. Generated by immunoSEQ multiplex PCR, the TCRdb table keeps only in-frame clones and is missing some. The sample carries approximately 160,000 clones, around 80% recorded once. Sequences were obtained from PBMCs or T cells enriched from blood (not recorded which). The receptors come from a man over 45 who had recovered from COVID-19.

V gene TRBV7-9 combines with J gene TRBJ1-1, with D uncertain. The CDR3 covers 15 residues. The germline V gene has CDR1 SEHNR and CDR2 FQNEAQ (reference sequence). The germline V and J ends were trimmed by 3 bases and 0 bases, with 11 bases remaining between them. CDR3 in DNA: TGTGCCAGCAGCTTGGATACCAGGATGAACACTGAAGCTTTCTTT. Protein: CASSLDTRMNTEAFF. Together with reference TRBV7-9 and TRBJ1-1, the CDR3 gives the full variable domain: DTGVSQNPRHKITKRGQNVTFRCDPISEHNRLYWYRQTLGQGPEFLTYFQNEAQLEKSRLLSDRFSAERPKGSFSTLEIQRTEQGDSAMYLCASSLDTRMNTEAFFGQGTRLTVV.

This rearrangement joins TRBV6-2 or TRBV6-3 to TRBJ1-5, with TRBD1 matching over 10 bases. There are 15 residues in the CDR3. After removal of 6 bases from V and 3 bases from J, the junction contained 5 bases not matched to a gene. Germline values: CDR1 MNHEY, CDR2 SVGEGT. DNA for the CDR3: TGTGCCAGCAGCCTGGGACAGGGGCTCAATCAGCCCCAGCATTTT. This gives the protein CASSLGQGLNQPQHF.

The V call is TRBV27, the J call TRBJ1-6, with D unclear. This CDR3 spans 11 amino acids. The germline gives CDR1 MNHEY, CDR2 SMNVEV (reference sequence). V lost 6 bases and J 14 bases, leaving 11 bases between the germline ends. The CDR3 bases are TGTGCCAGCAGACCCGCGCTCACCCTCCACTTT. This encodes CASRPALTLHF.

The rearrangement uses TRBV18 and TRBJ2-7, with TRBD2 matching 11 bases. V shed 1 base and J 3 bases; nucleotides not matched to a gene: 8. Germline loops: CDR1 KGHSH, CDR2 LQKENI. CDR3 length: 17 amino acids. This chain's CDR3 is CASSPRAGSGGDYEQYF. Here the CDR3 DNA reads TGTGCCAGCTCACCACGAGCGGGTAGCGGGGGGGACTACGAGCAGTACTTC.